Below, one T cell receptor beta chain is given with its context. Antigen: not known. These data originate in a study of breast tumors, draining lymph nodes, adjacent tissues. Study-wide points: Tumors had less TCR diversity than lymph nodes, more than nontumor tissue. Compared with basal-like, luminal-like tumors shared significantly more repertoire with nontumor tissue. Most tumor T cells seemingly derive from lymph node, then expand in tumor. That most tumor T cells come from lymph nodes remained unproven.

TCRdb re-derived calls from the multiplex PCR reads in MiXCR, one entry per CDR3 protein. The profile shows about 24,000 distinct CDR3 sequences, 68% of them singletons. Sequencing was done on a sample of tumor-adjacent breast tissue. The sequence derives from a female donor with breast cancer. Some clones in this sample may be carry-over from other donors' samples.

CDR3 coding DNA: TGCAGTGCTACTAAAAGAGGACAGGGGAATTTGTCATCCCTCCACTTT. It is translated as CSATKRGQGNLSSLHF. J is TRBJ1-6 and V is TRBV20-1, with 9 bases fitting TRBD1. V was pared by 4 bases and J by 14 bases, with 18 bases of the junction left unmatched. The CDR3 runs to 16 residues. The V gene's germline CDR1 is DFQATT and CDR2 SNEGSKA (reference sequence).